Following are 5 T cell receptor beta chains from one sample sequenced in a study of cytomegalovirus exposure and HLA in healthy donors. The PCR employed 60 Vbeta primers together with 13 Jbeta primers. The data were produced by immunoSEQ multiplex PCR, yet TCRdb's version contains in-frame clones alone and is incomplete. The sample yields just over 150,000 clones, approximately 80% seen once. Sequencing used PBMCs. The receptors shown here come from a male donor in good health and CMV-seropositive.

The CDR3 region is CSVEDQKGRYEQYF. In nucleotides, the CDR3 is TGCAGCGTTGAAGATCAGAAGGGGCGCTACGAGCAGTACTTC. This chain connects TRBV29-1 to TRBJ2-7, with TRBD1 as a possible D gene (5 bases). The CDR3 length is 14 residues. Trimming took 0 bases from V and 3 from J, leaving 12 bases between them. In germline, CDR1 is SQVTM, CDR2 ANQGSEA.

The J gene is TRBJ2-1, the V gene TRBV5-4, with 7 positions matching TRBD2. There are 14 residues in the CDR3. After removal of 4 bases from V and 12 bases from J, the junction contained 13 bases not matched to a gene. CDR1 and CDR2 from the germline V gene are SGHNT and YYREEE (reference sequence). This chain's CDR3 is CASSVRAAGVGQFF. DNA of the CDR3: TGTGCCAGCAGCGTTCGAGCGGCGGGAGTGGGGCAGTTCTTC.

The rearrangement links TRBV5-6 to TRBJ2-1; the D is unclear. Germline CDR1 reads SGHDT; CDR2 reads YYEEEE. The V gene lost 1 base and the J gene lost 15 bases, with 20 bases spanning the gap. This CDR3 has 14 amino acids. The CDR3 region has the DNA TGTGCCAGCAGCTTGTCGGTCCGTGCCCTCGCCTGGTTCTTC. Residues: CASSLSVRALAWFF. The complete variable domain, with remaining parts taken from reference TRBV5-6 and TRBJ2-1, reads DAGVTQSPTHLIKTRGQQVTLRCSPKSGHDTVSWYQQALGQGPQFIFQYYEEEERQRGNFPDRFSGHQFPNYSSELNVNALLLGDSALYLCASSLSVRALAWFFGPGTRLTVL.

This chain joins TRBV7-9 and TRBJ1-5; D unresolved. Germline loops: CDR1 SEHNR, CDR2 FQNEAQ (reference sequence). Trimming pared 6 bases from V and 3 bases from J, leaving 12 bases between. The CDR3 has 14 residues. DNA of the CDR3: TGTGCCAGCAGAGCGGACGGACCCAATCAGCCCCAGCATTTT. Translating it yields CASRADGPNQPQHF.

This chain connects TRBV27 to TRBJ2-6; D is perhaps TRBD1 (5 bases). This CDR3 is built from 15 residues. Per the germline V gene, CDR1 is MNHEY and CDR2 is SMNVEV (reference sequence). V was pared by 10 bases and J by 2 bases, with 15 bases between. The CDR3 DNA reads as TGTGCCACCACGCCGTCAGGGACTGGGGCCAACGTCCTGACTTTC. Protein: CATTPSGTGANVLTF. Together with reference TRBV27 and TRBJ2-6, the CDR3 gives the full variable domain: EAQVTQNPRYLITVTGKKLTVTCSQNMNHEYMSWYRQDPGLGLRQIYYSMNVEVTDKGDVPEGYKVSRKEKRNFPLILESPSPNQTSLYFCATTPSGTGANVLTFGAGSRLTVL.